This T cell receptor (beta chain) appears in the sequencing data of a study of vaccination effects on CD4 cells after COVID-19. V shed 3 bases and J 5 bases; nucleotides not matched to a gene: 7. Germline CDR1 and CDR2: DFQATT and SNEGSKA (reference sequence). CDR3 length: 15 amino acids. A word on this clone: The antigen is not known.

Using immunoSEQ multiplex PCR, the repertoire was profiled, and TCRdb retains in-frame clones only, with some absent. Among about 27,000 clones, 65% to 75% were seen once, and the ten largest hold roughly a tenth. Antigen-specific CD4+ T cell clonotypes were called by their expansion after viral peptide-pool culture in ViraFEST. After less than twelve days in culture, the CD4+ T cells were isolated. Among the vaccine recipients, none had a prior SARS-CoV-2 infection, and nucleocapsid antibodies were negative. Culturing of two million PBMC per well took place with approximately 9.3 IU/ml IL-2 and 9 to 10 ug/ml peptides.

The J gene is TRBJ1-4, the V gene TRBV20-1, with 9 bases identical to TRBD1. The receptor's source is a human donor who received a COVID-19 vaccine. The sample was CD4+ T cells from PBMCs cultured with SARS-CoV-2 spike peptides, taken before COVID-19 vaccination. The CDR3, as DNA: TGCAGTGCTAGTTTACCCGGGACAGGGAATGAAAAACTGTTTTTT. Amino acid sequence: CSASLPGTGNEKLFF.